These 7 T cell receptor beta chains were all obtained from the same sample, sequenced in a study of blood T cell repertoires in COVID-19. Assay used: immunoSEQ multiplex PCR; TCRdb lists only in-frame clones, some missing. Of 130,000 to 150,000 clones in the sample, approximately 88% were seen once. The sequencing sample was made of PBMCs or T cells enriched from blood (not recorded which). The source is a woman aged 25 to 39 with acute COVID-19.

The chain has TRBV3-1 (or the pseudogene TRBV3-2) and TRBJ2-3; 8 bases agree with TRBD2. Looked up from germline, CDR1 is LGHDT and CDR2 is YNNKEL (reference sequence). The CDR3 has 18 amino acids. The V and J ends lost 0 bases and 2 bases, in that order; junction bases with no gene match: 10. The CDR3 DNA reads TGTGCCAGCAGCCAAGATAAAGCGGGAGAGCTCTTCACAGATACGCAGTATTTT. It specifies CASSQDKAGELFTDTQYF.

This clone occurred once. The chain is built from TRBV7-2 and TRBJ2-1; 12 bases align to TRBD2. Germline-derived CDR1 and CDR2 are SGHTA and FQGNSA. V was pared by 0 bases and J by 1 base, with 13 bases of the junction left unmatched. CDR3 length: 21 residues. The CDR3 DNA reads as TGTGCCAGCAGCTTAGCAACTCTGGGACTAGCGGGCCTCGGATCCTACAATGAGCAGTTCTTC. It codes for CASSLATLGLAGLGSYNEQFF.

The CDR3 here is CASSPPDKNTEAFF. The CDR3 nucleotides are TGTGCCAGCAGCCCTCCGGACAAGAACACTGAAGCTTTCTTT. V and J are TRBV3-1 (or the pseudogene TRBV3-2) and TRBJ1-1, with D possibly being TRBD1 (5 bases). The CDR3 spans 14 residues. V lost 4 bases to trimming and J lost 1 base, with 10 bases between them. Germline values: CDR1 LGHDT, CDR2 YNNKEL (reference sequence).

The J gene is TRBJ2-3, the V gene TRBV24-1; 16 nucleotides agree with TRBD2. The CDR3 loop spans 21 amino acids. V lost 5 bases to trimming and J lost 6 bases; unmatched junction nucleotides: 19. Germline CDR1 and CDR2: KGHDR and SFDVKD. The chain's CDR3 is CATSVPKTGTSGRAVADTQYF. DNA of the CDR3: TGTGCCACCAGTGTCCCTAAAACCGGGACTAGCGGGAGGGCCGTAGCCGATACGCAGTATTTT.

J is TRBJ1-1 and V is TRBV28; TRBD1 matches at 10 bases. Trimming took 6 bases from V and 6 from J; bases not matched to a gene: 4. Germline CDR1 reads MDHEN; CDR2 reads SYDVKM. This CDR3 spans 13 amino acids. Here the CDR3 DNA reads TGTGCCAGCAGCCGGACAGGGGGATCTGAAGCTTTCTTT. Amino acids: CASSRTGGSEAFF.

The rearrangement joins TRBV20-1 to TRBJ2-1; 7 nucleotides agree with TRBD2. The CDR3 loop spans 16 amino acids. CDR1 and CDR2 (germline): DFQATT, SNEGSKA (reference sequence). V dropped 3 bases and J dropped 4; count of bases not matched to a gene: 12. The CDR3 region has the DNA TGCAGTGCTAGTGGCGGGAGTAGAGTGGGATACAATGAGCAGTTCTTC. Translation gives CSASGGSRVGYNEQFF.

This clone was seen a single time. The V and J genes are TRBV2 and TRBJ2-7, with 7 bases lining up with TRBD1. This CDR3 is 13 amino acids long. Germline trimming cut 3 bases from V and 12 bases from J; bases unmatched to any gene: 11. Germline CDR1 reads SNHLY; CDR2 reads FYNNEI. The CDR3 loop is CASSDSGGAYPYF. CDR3 coding DNA: TGTGCCAGCAGTGATTCAGGGGGAGCTTATCCGTACTTC.